This T cell receptor beta chain came from a study of glioma-infiltrating T cells after dendritic cell vaccination. The method was immunoSEQ multiplex PCR; TCRdb's version includes in-frame clones alone and lacks a portion of them. Of tens of thousands of clones listed, about 80% are singletons. The CDR3 has 13 amino acids. Per the germline V gene, CDR1 is MNHEY and CDR2 is SVGAGI. J gave up 7 bases and V 7 bases, and 4 bases lay outside the gene matches. Time point denoted: after dendritic cell vaccination, including at tumor progression/relapse. The chain has TRBV6-5 and TRBJ1-6; TRBD1 agrees at 7 bases. The source material was blood, sampled after dendritic cell vaccination. The TCR comes from a human donor with glioblastoma. In nucleotides, the CDR3 is TGTGCCAGCAATGACAGGGAGAATTCACCCCTCCACTTT. Translated: CASNDRENSPLHF.